Below are 26 T cell receptor beta chains sequenced from a single sample in a study of OX40 agonist ivuxolimab in advanced cancers. Profiled with immunoSEQ multiplex PCR; TCRdb holds only in-frame clones, not every one. The sample consists of roughly 86,000 clones, about 90% of them appearing once. The input for sequencing was CD4+ or CD8+ T cells sorted from blood, taken in a trial of the OX40 agonist ivuxolimab. Receptor source: an adult with an advanced solid tumor such as melanoma, head and neck, liver or kidney cancer.

This rearrangement joins TRBV11-3 to TRBJ2-1; 9 bases line up with TRBD2. In germline, CDR1 is SGHNT, CDR2 YENEEA. The CDR3 extends over 17 amino acids. V lost 0 bases to trimming and J lost 9 bases; unmatched junction nucleotides: 12. CDR3 residues: CASSLDKLGSGSPEQFF. For the CDR3, the DNA is TGTGCCAGCAGCTTAGATAAATTGGGTAGCGGGAGCCCTGAGCAGTTCTTC.

This clone occurred a few times. This sequence joins TRBV7-6 and TRBJ1-1; possibly TRBD1 for D (6 bases). This CDR3 is built from 15 residues. Germline V gene lookup returns CDR1 SGHVS and CDR2 FNYEAQ. Trimming left V 1 base short and J 2 bases short, with 11 bases between. CDR3 coding DNA: TGTGCCAGCAGCTTAGGCGGGGGCTTAAACACTGAAGCTTTCTTT. As protein: CASSLGGGLNTEAFF.

The chain couples TRBV28 to TRBJ1-1, with a tentative D call TRBD1 (6 bases). The V end lost 7 bases, the J end lost 3 bases, and 15 bases lay between the germline ends. CDR3 size: 14 residues. The germline gives CDR1 MDHEN, CDR2 SYDVKM. The CDR3 sequence: CASTFLRQDTEAFF. The CDR3 DNA is TGTGCCAGCACCTTCCTCCGACAGGACACTGAAGCTTTCTTT.

The chain uses TRBV11-3 and TRBJ2-6; the D is unclear. Between the trimmed V and J ends, which lost 0 bases and 3 bases, there was a span of 12 bases. The CDR3 is 17 amino acids. Germline V CDR1 and CDR2: SGHNT, YENEEA. CDR3 protein: CASSLDDPRNGANVLTF. In DNA form, the CDR3 reads TGTGCCAGCAGCTTAGATGATCCCAGAAATGGGGCCAACGTCCTGACTTTC.

The chain recombines TRBV5-1 with TRBJ2-2; 14 bases map to TRBD2. The ends lost 4 bases at V and 7 bases at J; junction bases unmatched: 6. Germline lookup yields CDR1 SGHRS and CDR2 YFSETQ. This CDR3 comprises 16 residues. The DNA for the CDR3 is TGCGCCAGCAGCGGGGGACTAGCGGGAGCTGGCGGGGAGCTGTTTTTT. Translation gives CASSGGLAGAGGELFF. Together with reference TRBV5-1 and TRBJ2-2, the CDR3 gives the full variable domain: KAGVTQTPRYLIKTRGQQVTLSCSPISGHRSVSWYQQTPGQGLQFLFEYFSETQRNKGNFPGRFSGRQFSNSRSEMNVSTLELGDSALYLCASSGGLAGAGGELFFGEGSRLTVL.

The chain uses TRBV6-5 and TRBJ1-1, with D possibly TRBD1 on 5 matching bases. With 5 bases removed from V and 7 bases from J, the gap between germline ends came to 14 bases. Germline V gene lookup returns CDR1 MNHEY and CDR2 SVGAGI. The CDR3 length is 13 residues. The CDR3 bases are TGTGCCAGCAGTCGGGGGTCCTTGGGTGAAGCTTTCTTT. Translating gives CASSRGSLGEAFF.

This clone occurred once. The V call is TRBV28, the J call TRBJ1-2; TRBD1 matches at 9 bases. Trimming took 8 bases from V and 3 from J; bases not matched to a gene: 13. The CDR3 consists of 16 residues. CDR1 and CDR2 from the germline V gene are MDHEN and SYDVKM. CDR3 in DNA: TGTGCCAGCTCAACCGGGACAGGGATGTTGTACTATGGCTACACCTTC. This gives the protein CASSTGTGMLYYGYTF.

The genes are TRBV7-8 and TRBJ2-7; tentative D call: TRBD1 (5 bases). Germline CDR1 reads SGHVS; CDR2 reads FQNEAQ. V was shortened by 7 bases and J by 4 bases, with 17 bases between the two germline ends. This CDR3 region has 14 residues. The CDR3 coding sequence is TGTGCCAGCACCCGAGGTGGCAGGGCGTACGAGCAGTACTTC. Translation gives CASTRGGRAYEQYF.

The chain uses TRBV27 and TRBJ2-3; TRBD2 is a possible D gene (5 bases). Germline values: CDR1 MNHEY, CDR2 SMNVEV (reference sequence). The CDR3 runs to 13 residues. V gave up 5 bases and J gave up 2 bases, with 8 bases separating them. CDR3 in amino acids: CASSPDFTDTQYF. DNA of the CDR3: TGTGCCAGCAGTCCGGACTTCACAGATACGCAGTATTTT.

This chain uses TRBV4-1 with TRBJ1-2; unclear D gene. With 4 bases removed from V and 2 bases from J, the gap between germline ends came to 14 bases. Germline CDR1 is MGHRA and CDR2 is YSYEKL. The CDR3 contains 15 residues. CDR3 bases: TGCGCCAGCAGCCGCTTTTGGCAGACCAACTATGGCTACACCTTC. This codes for CASSRFWQTNYGYTF.

This clone came up a few times. The rearrangement uses TRBV20-1 and TRBJ2-7; D not certain. This CDR3 is built from 10 residues. Germline lookup yields CDR1 DFQATT and CDR2 SNEGSKA (reference sequence). Trimming removed 5 bases at V and 2 bases at J, with 4 bases between. The CDR3 here is CSASPYEQYF. In nucleotides, the CDR3 is TGCAGTGCTTCTCCCTACGAGCAGTACTTC.

The chain recombines TRBV7-3 with TRBJ2-2; D call uncertain. Trimming stripped 5 bases from V and 6 bases from J, with 13 bases between. The CDR3 is 14 residues long. Per the germline V gene, CDR1 is SGHTA and CDR2 is FQGTGA. The CDR3 sequence is CASSPQRRAGELFF. The CDR3 nucleotides read TGTGCCAGCAGCCCTCAACGTAGGGCCGGGGAGCTGTTTTTT. Drawing the rest from reference TRBV7-3 and TRBJ2-2, the complete variable domain is GAGVSQTPSNKVTEKGKYVELRCDPISGHTALYWYRQSLGQGPEFLIYFQGTGAADDSGLPNDRFFAVRPEGSVSTLKIQRTERGDSAVYLCASSPQRRAGELFFGEGSRLTVL.

This clone was picked up a small number of times. V usage is TRBV5-1 and J usage is TRBJ2-6; D perhaps matches TRBD1 (5 bases). The CDR3 has 15 residues. V was trimmed by 4 bases and J by 2 bases, leaving 10 bases between them. Germline loops: CDR1 SGHRS, CDR2 YFSETQ. Here the CDR3 reads CASSIGQTGANVLTF. In nucleotides, the CDR3 is TGCGCCAGCAGCATAGGACAAACTGGGGCCAACGTCCTGACTTTC.

The chain recombines TRBV7-2 with TRBJ2-2, with 12 bases lining up with TRBD2. J gave up 12 bases and V 3 bases, and 5 bases lay outside the gene matches. This CDR3 has 14 amino acids. Germline values: CDR1 SGHTA, CDR2 FQGNSA. The CDR3 sequence is CASSFSTSGSQLFF. The CDR3 DNA is TGTGCCAGCAGCTTTTCGACTAGCGGGAGTCAGCTGTTTTTT. Filled out from reference TRBV7-2 and TRBJ2-2, the complete variable domain reads GAGVSQSPSNKVTEKGKDVELRCDPISGHTALYWYRQSLGQGLEFLIYFQGNSAPDKSGLPSDRFSAERTGGSVSTLTIQRTQQEDSAVYLCASSFSTSGSQLFFGEGSRLTVL.

V is TRBV7-2 and J is TRBJ2-3, with 7 nucleotides matching TRBD1. Looked up from germline, CDR1 is SGHTA and CDR2 is FQGNSA. V lost 10 bases, J lost 4 bases, and 11 bases stayed unmatched. This CDR3 has 14 residues. The CDR3 sequence: CANTDRRSADTQYF. The CDR3 DNA follows: TGTGCCAACACGGACAGGAGGTCAGCAGATACGCAGTATTTT. Drawing the rest from reference TRBV7-2 and TRBJ2-3, the complete variable domain is GAGVSQSPSNKVTEKGKDVELRCDPISGHTALYWYRQSLGQGLEFLIYFQGNSAPDKSGLPSDRFSAERTGGSVSTLTIQRTQQEDSAVYLCANTDRRSADTQYFGPGTRLTVL.

J is TRBJ2-5 and V is TRBV19; D remains ambiguous. The germline V gene encodes CDR1 LNHDA and CDR2 SQIVND (reference sequence). The CDR3 has 14 amino acids. Trimming left V 4 bases short and J 0 bases short, with 9 bases between. The CDR3 region is CASSRAGNQETQYF. In DNA, the CDR3 is TGTGCCAGTAGTAGGGCCGGAAACCAAGAGACCCAGTACTTC.

The V and J genes are TRBV30 and TRBJ1-2; no clear D. From germline, CDR1 is GTSNPN and CDR2 SVGIG (reference sequence). Deletions cut 2 bases from V and 7 bases from J, with 23 bases between. The CDR3 has 16 amino acids. CDR3 in DNA: TGTGCCTGGAGTTCGAAAACAGTCGGAGCGCTAGGTGGCTACACCTTC. This encodes CAWSSKTVGALGGYTF.

This chain joins TRBV7-2 and TRBJ2-3; TRBD1 might be the D (6 bases). The ends were cut back, 4 bases at V and 4 bases at J, with 15 bases in the middle. The germline V gene encodes CDR1 SGHTA and CDR2 FQGNSA. CDR3 length equals 15 residues. The DNA for the CDR3 is TGTGCCAGCAGCTCAGTAGACAGGATCGCAGATACGCAGTATTTT. This translates into CASSSVDRIADTQYF.

The V gene is TRBV7-3, the J gene TRBJ2-2, with 11 bases that match TRBD1. This CDR3 contains 15 residues. Germline CDR1 reads SGHTA; CDR2 reads FQGTGA. J was trimmed by 6 bases and V by 5 bases; bases with no gene match: 5. The CDR3 reads CASSPMGQGAGELFF. CDR3 sequence (DNA): TGTGCCAGCAGCCCAATGGGACAGGGGGCCGGGGAGCTGTTTTTT.

The V call is TRBV29-1, the J call TRBJ2-7; 14 positions match TRBD2. The germline CDR1 and CDR2 sequences are SQVTM and ANQGSEA. Unmatched junction bases numbered 4, after V lost 3 bases and J lost 6 bases. The CDR3 sequence is 14 residues long. CDR3 DNA: TGCAGCGTTGAGATGGGACTAGCGGGAGCCGAGCAGTACTTC. Its protein product is CSVEMGLAGAEQYF.

The count of this clone is one. This chain joins TRBV9 and TRBJ1-1; D remains unclear. The CDR3 has 14 residues. Per the germline V gene, CDR1 is SGDLS and CDR2 is YYNGEE. V lost 0 bases and J 1 base, leaving 7 bases between the germline ends. The CDR3 sequence: CASSVVTGNTEAFF. The DNA for the CDR3 is TGTGCCAGCAGCGTAGTTACCGGGAACACTGAAGCTTTCTTT.

J is TRBJ1-2 and V is TRBV28, with 7 nucleotides matching TRBD1. J lost 9 bases, V lost 5 bases, and 18 bases had no gene match. This CDR3 region has 16 residues. CDR1 is MDHEN, CDR2 SYDVKM, per germline. This CDR3 reads CASSLPGPGQYASYTF. The DNA for the CDR3 is TGTGCCAGCAGTCTCCCAGGGCCGGGACAGTATGCGAGCTACACCTTC.

The CDR3 reads CASTGRATNEKLFF. CDR3 sequence (DNA): TGTGCCAGTACAGGGCGGGCGACTAATGAAAAACTGTTTTTT. This chain joins TRBV2 and TRBJ1-4; a weak D match, TRBD1 (6 bases). The V end was cut by 9 bases, the J end by 2 bases, with 13 bases between. CDR3 length: 14 residues. The germline gives CDR1 SNHLY, CDR2 FYNNEI.

The chain carries TRBV4-2 and TRBJ2-7, with D possibly being TRBD1 (5 bases). Per germline, CDR1 LGHNA and CDR2 YNFKEQ. This CDR3 is built from 15 residues. The germline V and J ends were trimmed by 4 bases and 4 bases, with 17 bases remaining between them. This CDR3 is CASSLEIQGGYEQYF. CDR3 DNA sequence: TGTGCCAGCAGCCTAGAAATCCAGGGCGGATACGAGCAGTACTTC.

J is TRBJ2-7 and V is TRBV15, with a weak D call TRBD2 (6 bases). Germline CDR1 reads LNHNV; CDR2 reads YYDKDF (reference sequence). V lost 3 bases, J lost 2 bases, and 11 bases lay in between. This CDR3 contains 14 residues. For the CDR3, the DNA is TGTGCCACCAGCAGTGGAGGGGTCACCTACGAGCAGTACTTC. Its translation is CATSSGGVTYEQYF. Full variable domain (rest looked up from reference TRBV15 and TRBJ2-7): DAMVIQNPRYQVTQFGKPVTLSCSQTLNHNVMYWYQQKSSQAPKLLFHYYDKDFNNEADTPDNFQSRRPNTSFCFLDIRSPGLGDTAMYLCATSSGGVTYEQYFGPGTRLTVT.

The chain links TRBV5-1 to TRBJ2-6; 7 bases line up with TRBD1. The ends lost 3 bases at V and 4 bases at J; junction bases unmatched: 4. Germline V gives CDR1 SGHRS, CDR2 YFSETQ. This CDR3 comprises 15 residues. CDR3 DNA: TGCGCCAGCAGCTCACAGGGGCAAGGGGCCAACGTCCTGACTTTC. Its protein is CASSSQGQGANVLTF.